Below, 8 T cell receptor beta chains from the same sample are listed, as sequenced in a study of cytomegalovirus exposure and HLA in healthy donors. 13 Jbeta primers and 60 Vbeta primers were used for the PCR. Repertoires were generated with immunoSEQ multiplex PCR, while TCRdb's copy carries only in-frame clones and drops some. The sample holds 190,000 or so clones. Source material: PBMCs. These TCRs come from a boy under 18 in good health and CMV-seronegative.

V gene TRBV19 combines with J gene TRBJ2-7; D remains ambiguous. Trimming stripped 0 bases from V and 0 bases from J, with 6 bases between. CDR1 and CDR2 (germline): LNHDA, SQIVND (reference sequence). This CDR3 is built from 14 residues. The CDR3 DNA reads TGTGCCAGTAGTATAGAGGCCAGCTCCTACGAGCAGTACTTC. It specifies CASSIEASSYEQYF.

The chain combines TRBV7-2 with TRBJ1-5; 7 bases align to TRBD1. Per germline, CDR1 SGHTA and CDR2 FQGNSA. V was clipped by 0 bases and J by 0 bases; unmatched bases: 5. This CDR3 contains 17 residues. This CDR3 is CASSLARGQNSNQPQHF. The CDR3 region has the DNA TGTGCCAGCAGCTTAGCGAGGGGACAGAATAGCAATCAGCCCCAGCATTTT.

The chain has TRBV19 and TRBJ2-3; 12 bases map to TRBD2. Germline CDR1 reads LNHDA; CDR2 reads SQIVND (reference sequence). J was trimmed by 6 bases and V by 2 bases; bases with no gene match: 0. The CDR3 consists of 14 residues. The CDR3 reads CASSILAGGDTQYF. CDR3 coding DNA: TGTGCCAGTAGTATACTAGCGGGGGGGGATACGCAGTATTTT.

The DNA of the CDR3 is TGTGCCAGCAGGGGAGGGACCCGGGGCGCCTACGAGCAGTACTTC. It translates to CASRGGTRGAYEQYF. J is TRBJ2-7 and V is TRBV7-2; 7 bases are shared with TRBD2. With 6 bases clipped from V and 2 bases from J, the junction kept 10 bases outside the gene matches. This CDR3 has 15 residues. Germline loops: CDR1 SGHTA, CDR2 FQGNSA.

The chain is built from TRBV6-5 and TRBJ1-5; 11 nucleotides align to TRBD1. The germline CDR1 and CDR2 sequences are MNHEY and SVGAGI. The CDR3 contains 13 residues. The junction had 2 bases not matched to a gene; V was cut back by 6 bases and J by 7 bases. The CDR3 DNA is TGTGCCAGCAGCAGGACAGGGGGCCAGCCCCAGCATTTT. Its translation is CASSRTGGQPQHF.

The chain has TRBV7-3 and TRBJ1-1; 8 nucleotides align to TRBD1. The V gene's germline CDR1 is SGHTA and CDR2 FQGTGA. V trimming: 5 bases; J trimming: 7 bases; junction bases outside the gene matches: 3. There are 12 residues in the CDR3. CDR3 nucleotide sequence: TGTGCCAGCAGCCTAGGGACAGGTGAAGCTTTCTTT. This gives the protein CASSLGTGEAFF. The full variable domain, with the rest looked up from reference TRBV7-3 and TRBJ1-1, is GAGVSQTPSNKVTEKGKYVELRCDPISGHTALYWYRQSLGQGPEFLIYFQGTGAADDSGLPNDRFFAVRPEGSVSTLKIQRTERGDSAVYLCASSLGTGEAFFGQGTRLTVV.

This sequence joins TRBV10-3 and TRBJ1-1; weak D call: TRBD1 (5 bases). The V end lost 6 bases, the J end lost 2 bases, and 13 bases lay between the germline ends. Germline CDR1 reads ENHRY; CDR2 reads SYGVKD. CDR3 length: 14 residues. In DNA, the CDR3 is TGTGCCATCAGCGCCCTAGGGACTAACACTGAAGCTTTCTTT. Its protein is CAISALGTNTEAFF.

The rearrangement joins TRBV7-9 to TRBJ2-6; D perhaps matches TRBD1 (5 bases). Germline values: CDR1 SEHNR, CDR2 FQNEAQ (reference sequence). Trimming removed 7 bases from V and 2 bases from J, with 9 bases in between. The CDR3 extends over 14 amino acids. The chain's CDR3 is CASNSRAGANVLTF. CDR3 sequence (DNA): TGTGCCAGCAATAGCAGGGCTGGGGCCAACGTCCTGACTTTC.